The clone carrying this T cell receptor (beta chain) has only a few counts. Between the trimmed V and J ends, which lost 0 bases and 0 bases, there was a span of 19 bases. The CDR3 covers 19 residues. In germline, CDR1 is LGHNA, CDR2 YSLEER. This sample is part of a study of blood T cells in healthy people across ages. Together with a sample-barcoded 5' primer, a J-beta primer mix was included in a second PCR lasting about 6 to 11 cycles. TCRdb used MiXCR to reprocess the 5' RACE reads, holding one entry per CDR3 protein. Among about 1.1 million distinct CDR3 sequences listed, around two fifths were seen once. Healthy Caucasians from Russia aged about 6 to 95 served as donors. Whenever a sample was processed, at least 7 million PBMCs were isolated.

V gene TRBV4-3 combines with J gene TRBJ2-3; D might be TRBD2 (6 bases). The sequenced sample was blood. This TCR came from a man aged 18 to 35 in good health. CDR3 in DNA: TGCGCCAGCAGCCAAGAACAGGTTGGATCGGGGGACAGCACAGATACGCAGTATTTT. The encoded protein is CASSQEQVGSGDSTDTQYF.